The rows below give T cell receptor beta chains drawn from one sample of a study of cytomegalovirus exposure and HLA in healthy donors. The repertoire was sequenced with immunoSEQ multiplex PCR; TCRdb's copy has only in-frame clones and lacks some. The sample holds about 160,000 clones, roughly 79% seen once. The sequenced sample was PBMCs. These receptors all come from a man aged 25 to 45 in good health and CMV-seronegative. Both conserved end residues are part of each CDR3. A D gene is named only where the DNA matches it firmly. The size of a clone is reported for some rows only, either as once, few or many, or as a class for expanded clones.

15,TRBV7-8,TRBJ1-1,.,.,TGTGCCAGCAGCCACCGACAGAAACAGAGCACTGAAGCTTTCTTT,CASSHRQKQSTEAFF
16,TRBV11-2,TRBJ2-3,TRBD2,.,TGTGCCAGCAGCTCCCAAGCGGGGACGTCCACAGATACGCAGTATTTT,CASSSQAGTSTDTQYF
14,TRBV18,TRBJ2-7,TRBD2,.,TGTGCCAGCTCACGGGCGGGGGGCGCGGACGAGCAGTACTTC,CASSRAGGADEQYF
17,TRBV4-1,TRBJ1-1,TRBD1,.,TGCGCCAGCAGCCAATCATTTCCGGGACAGGGTCTTCTTGGCGCTTTCTTT,CASSQSFPGQGLLGAFF
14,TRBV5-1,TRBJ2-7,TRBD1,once,TGCGCCAGCAGCAAAGGACAGGGGGGTTACGAGCAGTACTTC,CASSKGQGGYEQYF
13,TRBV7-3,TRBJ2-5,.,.,TGTGCCAGCAGCTTATTTTCCCGGGAGACCCAGTACTTC,CASSLFSRETQYF
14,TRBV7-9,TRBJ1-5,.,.,TGTGCCAGCAGCTTACGGGGATCGGGTCAGCCCCAGCATTTT,CASSLRGSGQPQHF
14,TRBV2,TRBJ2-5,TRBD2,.,TGTGCCAGCAGTGAAGCGCTAGCGGGAGAGACCCAGTACTTC,CASSEALAGETQYF
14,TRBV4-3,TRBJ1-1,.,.,TGCGCCAGCAGCCAAGATCCGGGGGGAGAGGAAGCTTTCTTT,CASSQDPGGEEAFF
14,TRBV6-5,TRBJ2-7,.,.,TGTGCCAGCAGATCTCCCGGACAGAGCTACGAGCAGTACTTC,CASRSPGQSYEQYF
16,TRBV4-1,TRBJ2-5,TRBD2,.,TGCGCCAGCAGCCAAACTAGCGCCCTGTACCAAGAGACCCAGTACTTC,CASSQTSALYQETQYF
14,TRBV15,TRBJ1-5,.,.,TGTGCCACCAGCAGTGTCGGGGGGAATCAGCCCCAGCATTTT,CATSSVGGNQPQHF
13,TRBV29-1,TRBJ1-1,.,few,TGCAGCGTTGAACGACAAATAGACACTGAAGCTTTCTTT,CSVERQIDTEAFF
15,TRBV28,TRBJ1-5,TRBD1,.,TGTGCCAGCAGTTTATCCGGACAGGGCCGGCAGCCCCAGCATTTT,CASSLSGQGRQPQHF
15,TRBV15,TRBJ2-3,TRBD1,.,TGTGCCACCAGCAGAGATTATGACAGGGCGAATACGCAGTATTTT,CATSRDYDRANTQYF
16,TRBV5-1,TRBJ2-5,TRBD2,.,TGCGCCAGCGGAGAAGCGGGAGGTTACCTCGGGAAGACCCAGTACTTC,CASGEAGGYLGKTQYF
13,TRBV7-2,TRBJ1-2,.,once,TGTGCCAGCAGCTTAGCTTCAGGATTGGGCTACACCTTC,CASSLASGLGYTF
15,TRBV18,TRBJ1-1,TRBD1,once,TGTGCCAGCTCAAGGGGGACAGGCCCGGGTGCTGAAGCTTTCTTT,CASSRGTGPGAEAFF
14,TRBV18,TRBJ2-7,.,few,TGTGCCAGCTTACCAACCTCGAGCTCCTACGAGCAGTACTTC,CASLPTSSSYEQYF
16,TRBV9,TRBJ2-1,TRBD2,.,TGTGCCAGCAGCACCTACTTAGCGGGAGCCTACAATGAGCAGTTCTTC,CASSTYLAGAYNEQFF
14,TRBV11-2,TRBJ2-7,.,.,TGTGCCAGCAGGGCGGTCCGCTACTCCTACGAGCAGTACTTC,CASRAVRYSYEQYF
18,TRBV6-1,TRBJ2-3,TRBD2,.,TGTGCCAGCAGTGAACCGGGGGGCGCGGGGGGGAAGAGAGATACGCAGTATTTT,CASSEPGGAGGKRDTQYF
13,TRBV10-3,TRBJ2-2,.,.,TGTGCCATCTCCTACCAGAACACCGGGGAGCTGTTTTTT,CAISYQNTGELFF